The 11 T cell receptor beta chains in this list originate from one sample, sequenced in a study of blood T cell repertoires in COVID-19. Measured with immunoSEQ multiplex PCR; TCRdb has only the in-frame clones, and not every one. Of around 700,000 clones in the sample, around 90% were seen once. Sequenced sample: peripheral blood. These receptors all stem from a woman between 18 and 29 years old with acute or convalescent COVID-19.

V gene TRBV10-3 combines with J gene TRBJ1-1; TRBD1 agrees at 9 bases. Germline loops: CDR1 ENHRY, CDR2 SYGVKD. This CDR3 has 14 amino acids. J was trimmed by 6 bases and V by 2 bases; bases with no gene match: 4. In DNA form, the CDR3 reads TGTGCCATCAGTGAGCGGGACAGGGCGGCTGAAGCTTTCTTT. It codes for CAISERDRAAEAFF.

The chain joins TRBV6-6 to TRBJ1-5; TRBD1 agrees at 9 bases. The germline V gene encodes CDR1 MNHNY and CDR2 SVGAGI (reference sequence). J lost 1 base, V lost 5 bases, and 12 bases had no gene match. This CDR3 region has 18 residues. The CDR3 sequence is CASSLGTGSLKSNQPQHF. CDR3 DNA: TGTGCCAGCAGTCTAGGGACAGGGTCCCTTAAAAGCAATCAGCCCCAGCATTTT.

J is TRBJ2-3 and V is TRBV19, with a tentative D call TRBD1 (5 bases). Trimming took 2 bases from V and 2 from J, leaving 14 bases between them. Germline CDR1 reads LNHDA; CDR2 reads SQIVND (reference sequence). This CDR3 has 16 amino acids. In DNA form, the CDR3 reads TGTGCCAGTAGTATACAGGGAAGTCTCGACACAGATACGCAGTATTTT. Translation: CASSIQGSLDTDTQYF.

The V and J genes are TRBV10-3 and TRBJ2-7, with TRBD1 identical over 7 bases. Germline values: CDR1 ENHRY, CDR2 SYGVKD. This CDR3 has 19 residues. The junction had 20 bases not matched to a gene; V was cut back by 3 bases and J by 3 bases. The CDR3 sequence is CAISEILTGPLLYGYEQYF. The CDR3 DNA sequence: TGTGCCATCAGTGAAATACTGACAGGGCCCCTTCTATATGGCTACGAGCAGTACTTC.

The V gene is TRBV7-3, the J gene TRBJ2-2; D is ambiguous. Germline lookup yields CDR1 SGHTA and CDR2 FQGTGA. The V gene lost 5 bases and the J gene lost 6 bases, with 10 bases spanning the gap. The CDR3 extends over 13 amino acids. The CDR3 DNA follows: TGTGCCAGCAGCATCCAAGCGTCCGGGGAGCTGTTTTTT. Its translation: CASSIQASGELFF.

This clone has a single count. The rearrangement links TRBV4-1 to TRBJ1-1, with D possibly being TRBD1 (6 bases). The germline V gene has CDR1 MGHRA and CDR2 YSYEKL. Trimming shortened V by 0 bases and J by 10 bases, and 18 bases separated the two germline ends. The CDR3 spans 15 residues. DNA of the CDR3: TGCGCCAGCAGCCAAGAGGGGGCAGACTTATGGGGAGCTTTCTTT. Translated: CASSQEGADLWGAFF.

The gene calls are TRBV28 and TRBJ1-3; D call uncertain. The CDR3 loop spans 16 amino acids. Trimming took 4 bases from V and 0 from J, leaving 13 bases between them. Germline V CDR1 and CDR2: MDHEN, SYDVKM. The CDR3 DNA reads TGTGCCAGCAGTTCAGACCCAGCGTACTCTGGAAACACCATATATTTT. Amino acid sequence: CASSSDPAYSGNTIYF.

This clone was observed a single time. CDR3 sequence reads: CSVEEAWEAFF. The CDR3 coding sequence is TGCAGCGTTGAAGAGGCATGGGAAGCTTTCTTT. The genes are TRBV29-1 and TRBJ1-1; no definite D call. CDR3 length equals 11 residues. Trimming shortened V by 0 bases and J by 8 bases, and 7 bases separated the two germline ends. CDR1 is SQVTM, CDR2 ANQGSEA, per germline.

There are a few counts of this clone. The chain joins TRBV13 to TRBJ2-7; D unresolved. V dropped 0 bases and J dropped 0 bases, with 6 bases sitting between them. Germline values: CDR1 PRHDT, CDR2 FYEKMQ (reference sequence). The CDR3 has 14 residues. The CDR3, as DNA: TGTGCCAGCAGCTTAGGTGTCAGCTCCTACGAGCAGTACTTC. Translating gives CASSLGVSSYEQYF.

The rearrangement links TRBV12-5 to TRBJ1-2, with a possible D match to TRBD1 (5 bases). Germline V gives CDR1 LGHNT, CDR2 FRNRAP. CDR3 length equals 13 residues. The CDR3 loop reads CATSGAGYYGYTF. Written as DNA, the CDR3 is TGTGCCACGTCTGGGGCCGGATACTATGGCTACACCTTC. Full variable domain (missing parts from reference TRBV12-5 and TRBJ1-2): DARVTQTPRHKVTEMGQEVTMRCQPILGHNTVFWYRQTMMQGLELLAYFRNRAPLDDSGMPKDRFSAEMPDATLATLKIQPSEPRDSAVYFCATSGAGYYGYTFGSGTRLTVV.

A remark on this clone: Germline is not matched at one junction end, which may reflect a read error. The chain employs TRBV29-1 and TRBJ1-1; 8 bases line up with TRBD1. The CDR3 loop spans 12 amino acids. Germline V gene data show CDR1 as SQVTM and CDR2 as ANQGSEA. The chain's CDR3 is CSAEGTGTEAFF. The CDR3 nucleotides are TGCAGCGCTGAAGGGACAGGAACTGAAGCTTTCTTT. Full variable domain (rest looked up from reference TRBV29-1 and TRBJ1-1): SAVISQKPSRDICQRGTSLTIQCQVDSQVTMMFWYRQQPGQSLTLIATANQGSEATYESGFVIDKFPISRPNLTFSTLTVSNMSPEDSSIYLCSAEGTGTEAFFGQGTRLTVV.